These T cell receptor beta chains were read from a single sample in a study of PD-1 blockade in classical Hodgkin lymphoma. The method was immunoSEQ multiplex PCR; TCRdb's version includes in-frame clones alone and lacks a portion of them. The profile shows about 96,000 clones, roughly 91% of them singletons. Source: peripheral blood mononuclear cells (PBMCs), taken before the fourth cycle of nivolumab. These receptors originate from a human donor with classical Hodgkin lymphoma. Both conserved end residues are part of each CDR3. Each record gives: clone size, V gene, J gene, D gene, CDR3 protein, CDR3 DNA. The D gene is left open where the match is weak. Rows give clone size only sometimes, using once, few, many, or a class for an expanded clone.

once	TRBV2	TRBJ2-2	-	CASQFTGELFF	TGTGCCAGCCAATTCACCGGGGAGCTGTTTTTT
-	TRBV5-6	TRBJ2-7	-	CASSFISTGYEQYF	TGTGCCAGCAGCTTCATTAGCACAGGGTACGAGCAGTACTTC
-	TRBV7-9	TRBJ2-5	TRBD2	CASSWWGGQETQYF	TGTGCCAGCAGCTGGTGGGGAGGGCAGGAGACCCAGTACTTC
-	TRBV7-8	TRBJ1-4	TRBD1	CASSKVGTGQRHEKLFF	TGTGCCAGCAGCAAAGTCGGGACAGGCCAACGTCATGAAAAACTGTTTTTT
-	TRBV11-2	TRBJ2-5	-	CASSLVRQLKGETQYF	TGTGCCAGCAGCTTAGTTCGACAACTAAAGGGGGAGACCCAGTACTTC
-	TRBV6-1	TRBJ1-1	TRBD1	CASSVSKDRTEAFF	TGTGCCAGCAGTGTATCGAAGGACAGGACCGAAGCTTTCTTT
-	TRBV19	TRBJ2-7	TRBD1	CASNSQGAQTYEQYF	TGTGCCAGTAACTCTCAGGGGGCTCAAACCTACGAGCAGTACTTC
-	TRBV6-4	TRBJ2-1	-	CATSGESRNEQFF	TGTGCCACCTCGGGGGAAAGTAGGAATGAGCAGTTCTTC
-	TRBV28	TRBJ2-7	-	CASITRGALPYEQYF	TGTGCCAGCATAACCCGGGGGGCACTTCCCTACGAGCAGTACTTC
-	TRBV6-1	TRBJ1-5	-	CASNYNGDQPQHF	TGTGCCAGCAACTACAACGGGGACCAGCCCCAGCATTTT
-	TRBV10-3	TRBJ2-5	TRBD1	CAISAQGESQETQYF	TGTGCCATCAGTGCCCAGGGGGAGTCCCAAGAGACCCAGTACTTC
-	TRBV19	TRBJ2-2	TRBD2	CASSRTSGNKYTGELFF	TGTGCCAGTAGTCGGACTAGCGGGAATAAATACACCGGGGAGCTGTTTTTT
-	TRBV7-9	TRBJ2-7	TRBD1	CASSSQRTGTYEQYF	TGTGCCAGCAGCTCCCAGCGGACAGGGACCTACGAGCAGTACTTC
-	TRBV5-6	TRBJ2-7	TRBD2	CASSFFGGSVYEQYF	TGTGCCAGCAGCTTCTTCGGCGGGAGTGTCTACGAGCAGTACTTC
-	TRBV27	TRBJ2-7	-	CASSLLGVHEQYF	TGTGCCAGCAGTTTATTAGGGGTCCACGAGCAGTACTTC
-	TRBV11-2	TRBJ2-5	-	CASSLIQETQYF	TGTGCCAGCAGCTTGATTCAAGAGACCCAGTACTTC
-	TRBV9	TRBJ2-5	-	CASSVGGLGTQYF	TGTGCCAGCAGCGTAGGAGGGCTCGGGACCCAGTACTTC
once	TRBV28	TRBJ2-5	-	CASSRSGNRRVQETQYF	TGTGCCAGCAGTCGGTCAGGGAACAGGAGGGTCCAAGAGACCCAGTACTTC
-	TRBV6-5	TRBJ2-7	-	CASSKTGVPLYEQYF	TGTGCCAGCAGTAAAACAGGCGTGCCCCTATACGAGCAGTACTTC
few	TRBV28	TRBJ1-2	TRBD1	CASSLRGQGLYGYTF	TGTGCCAGCAGTTTAAGGGGGCAGGGGCTCTATGGCTACACCTTC
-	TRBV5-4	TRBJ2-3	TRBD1	CASSLATLQGVTDTQYF	TGTGCCAGCAGCTTGGCAACCCTCCAGGGGGTCACAGATACGCAGTATTTT
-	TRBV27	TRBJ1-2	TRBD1	CASSFGGQGPYGYTF	TGTGCCAGCAGTTTTGGGGGACAGGGGCCCTATGGCTACACCTTC
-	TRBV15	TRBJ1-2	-	CATSRDGLDGYTF	TGTGCCACCAGCAGGGATGGATTAGATGGCTACACCTTC
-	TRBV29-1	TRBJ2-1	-	CSVFSGGNNEQFF	TGCAGCGTTTTTAGCGGTGGGAACAATGAGCAGTTCTTC
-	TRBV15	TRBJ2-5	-	CATVSGLMGQETQYF	TGTGCCACCGTTTCGGGTCTGATGGGGCAAGAGACCCAGTACTTC
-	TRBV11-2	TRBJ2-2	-	CASSLSGKVTGELFF	TGTGCCAGCAGCCTCTCGGGGAAAGTCACCGGGGAGCTGTTTTTT
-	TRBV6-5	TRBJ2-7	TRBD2	CASSSYSGPSYEQYF	TGTGCCAGCAGTTCCTATAGCGGGCCCTCCTACGAGCAGTACTTC
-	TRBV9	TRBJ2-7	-	CASSARKDNYEQYF	TGTGCCAGCAGCGCTCGGAAAGACAACTACGAGCAGTACTTC
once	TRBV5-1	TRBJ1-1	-	CASSLVGLRTTNTEAFF	TGCGCCAGCAGCTTGGTGGGGCTTCGGACGACGAACACTGAAGCTTTCTTT
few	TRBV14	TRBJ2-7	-	CASSQTYEQYF	TGTGCCAGCAGCCAAACCTACGAGCAGTACTTC
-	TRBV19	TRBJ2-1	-	CASRVQGKEQFF	TGTGCCAGTAGGGTACAGGGTAAGGAGCAGTTCTTC
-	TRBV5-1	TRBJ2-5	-	CASTGRRGETQYF	TGCGCCAGCACGGGCCGCAGGGGAGAGACCCAGTACTTC
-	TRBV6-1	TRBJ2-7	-	CASSDTPNRREQYF	TGTGCCAGCAGCGATACCCCAAACAGGCGCGAGCAGTACTTC
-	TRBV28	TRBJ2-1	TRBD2	CASSWTSGRVNEQFF	TGTGCCAGCAGTTGGACTAGCGGGAGGGTCAATGAGCAGTTCTTC
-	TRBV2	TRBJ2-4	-	CASSEAGATQNIQYF	TGTGCCAGCAGTGAAGCGGGGGCGACCCAAAACATTCAGTACTTC
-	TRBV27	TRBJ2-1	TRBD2	CASSLILADPTTKQFF	TGTGCCAGCAGTTTAATCCTAGCGGACCCCACAACGAAGCAGTTCTTC
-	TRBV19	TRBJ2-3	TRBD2	CASNPGGLAGVRRPDTQYF	TGTGCCAGTAACCCTGGGGGACTAGCGGGAGTTCGGAGGCCAGATACGCAGTATTTT
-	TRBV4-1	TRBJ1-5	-	CASSQDAGNSNQPQHF	TGCGCCAGCAGCCAAGATGCGGGGAATAGCAATCAGCCCCAGCATTTT
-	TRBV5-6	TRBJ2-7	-	CASSDLDSPNYEQYF	TGTGCCAGCAGCGACCTGGACAGCCCCAACTACGAGCAGTACTTC
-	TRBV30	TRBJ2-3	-	CAWSVRGFSTDTQYF	TGTGCCTGGAGTGTACGGGGGTTTAGCACAGATACGCAGTATTTT
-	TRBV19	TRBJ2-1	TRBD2	CASSRTSGNNEQFF	TGTGCCAGTAGTAGGACTAGCGGGAACAATGAGCAGTTCTTC
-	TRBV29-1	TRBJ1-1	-	CSVDGEAFF	TGCAGCGTTGACGGTGAAGCTTTCTTT
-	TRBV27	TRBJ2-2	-	CASGKGPSTGELFF	TGTGCCTCCGGGAAAGGGCCTAGCACCGGGGAGCTGTTTTTT
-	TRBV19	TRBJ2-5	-	CASSGGGGETQYF	TGTGCCAGTAGTGGGGGAGGCGGAGAGACCCAGTACTTC
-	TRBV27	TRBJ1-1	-	CASSPKSTAEAFF	TGTGCCAGCAGCCCGAAATCGACAGCTGAAGCTTTCTTT
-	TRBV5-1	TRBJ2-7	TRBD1	CASSVGQGSYEQYF	TGCGCCAGCAGCGTGGGACAGGGCTCCTACGAGCAGTACTTC
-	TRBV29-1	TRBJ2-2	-	CSFYAAAGGTGELFF	TGCAGCTTTTATGCCGCAGCAGGAGGGACCGGGGAGCTGTTTTTT
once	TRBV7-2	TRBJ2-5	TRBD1	CASNDPETGTGKETQYF	TGTGCCAGCAACGATCCGGAAACCGGGACAGGGAAAGAGACCCAGTACTTC
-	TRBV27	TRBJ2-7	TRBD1	CASGGQGKEQYF	TGTGCCAGCGGTGGACAGGGGAAAGAGCAGTACTTC
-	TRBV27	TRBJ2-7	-	CASSLRTDGTEQYF	TGTGCCAGCAGTTTAAGGACCGACGGTACCGAGCAGTACTTC
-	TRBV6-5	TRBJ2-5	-	CASSYSWQETQYF	TGTGCCAGCAGTTACTCTTGGCAAGAGACCCAGTACTTC